The clone carrying this T cell receptor beta chain was seen more than once but under ten times. Its antigen is not known. The CDR3 is 15 amino acids. V dropped 2 bases and J dropped 5 bases, with 15 bases sitting between them. This sample was included in a study of glioma-infiltrating T cells. The iRepertoire nested amplicon-rescue multiplex PCR amplified TCR alpha and beta CDR3s from RNA. One-step reverse transcription and amplification started from approximately 100-400 ng of tissue mRNA or PBMC total RNA. TCRdb redid the calling of the multiplex PCR reads with MiXCR, one entry per CDR3 protein. The sample records about 130,000 distinct CDR3 sequences, about 25% being singletons. Whole-study findings and limits: Non-neoplastic patients had below-expected tissue-blood divergence, while all gliomas exceeded expectation. Only very few CDR3 sequences appeared in both tissue and blood.

The source of this sequence is a human donor with low-grade glioma or glioblastoma, undergoing nonglioma brain surgery, or in good health (not recorded which). V is TRBV12-3 or TRBV12-4 and J is TRBJ2-5, with D unresolved. Sequencing was performed on glioma tissue, nonneoplastic brain tissue, or PBMCs (not recorded which). The CDR3 coding sequence is TGTGCCAGCAGTTTATCTCCCTTAGGCCGGGAGACCCAGTACTTC. Residues: CASSLSPLGRETQYF.